This TCR beta chain derives from a study of shared clonotypes between healthy human individuals. For the study at large: Per donor, CD8 memory used one plate, CD8 naive used two, CD4 memory used three and CD4 naive used three. Study outcomes and limitations: Collection of samples was limited to blood; tissue repertoires likely differ.

For this clone: Its antigen is still unknown.

Assay execution took place at the deep level. Assay: immunoSEQ multiplex PCR; the TCRdb copy retains only in-frame clones and omits some. Counted here are a few million clones, just over 90% occurring once; the ten biggest clones make up 0.39%. This clonotype was obtained from a man younger than 35 in good health. Some clones in this sample may be carry-over from other donors' samples. Specimen: naive CD4+ T cells from PBMCs. Subset in this sample: CD45RA+ positively selected.

The CDR3 loop reads CASSAQGAIYGYTF. The CDR3 DNA reads TGTGCCAGCAGCGCACAGGGGGCAATCTATGGCTACACCTTC. The chain recombines TRBV9 with TRBJ1-2; 9 positions agree with TRBD1. The germline V gene encodes CDR1 SGDLS and CDR2 YYNGEE. The CDR3 is 14 residues long. J gave up 4 bases and V 3 bases, and 4 bases lay outside the gene matches.